The 27 T cell receptor beta chains listed next were all sequenced from one sample in a study of blood T cell repertoires in COVID-19. Here immunoSEQ multiplex PCR was the method, and the copy in TCRdb shows in-frame clones only, minus some. Of 140,000 to 150,000 clones listed, around 90% are singletons. The sample was peripheral blood. These receptors were collected from a human donor with COVID-19, enrolled during active disease. The donor label of this sample is uncertain.

The chain has TRBV5-6 and TRBJ1-3; D gene ambiguous. Germline CDR1 reads SGHDT; CDR2 reads YYEEEE. Deletions cut 4 bases from V and 0 bases from J, with 17 bases between. The CDR3 contains 17 residues. For the CDR3, the DNA is TGTGCCAGCAGCCACGCCTATTTGGTGAGCTCTGGAAACACCATATATTTT. This gives the protein CASSHAYLVSSGNTIYF. Complete variable domain (other parts from reference TRBV5-6 and TRBJ1-3): DAGVTQSPTHLIKTRGQQVTLRCSPKSGHDTVSWYQQALGQGPQFIFQYYEEEERQRGNFPDRFSGHQFPNYSSELNVNALLLGDSALYLCASSHAYLVSSGNTIYFGEGSWLTVV.

The chain combines TRBV19 with TRBJ2-1, with 9 bases fitting TRBD1. Germline loops: CDR1 LNHDA, CDR2 SQIVND (reference sequence). The CDR3 has 17 residues. V lost 3 bases to trimming and J lost 0 bases; unmatched junction nucleotides: 6. The CDR3 region has the DNA TGTGCCAGTAGTATGGGGACAGGGCTACTCTCCTACAATGAGCAGTTCTTC. Translation gives CASSMGTGLLSYNEQFF.

V gene TRBV5-1 combines with J gene TRBJ1-1; 7 positions agree with TRBD1. Germline CDR1 reads SGHRS; CDR2 reads YFSETQ. The CDR3 totals 15 residues. Trimming removed 6 bases from V and 4 bases from J; junction bases left unmatched: 12. CDR3 loop: CASTSRQGLGTEAFF. In DNA form, the CDR3 reads TGCGCCAGCACTTCTAGACAGGGCTTAGGCACTGAAGCTTTCTTT.

The genes are TRBV5-6 and TRBJ2-3; maybe TRBD1 (6 bases). The CDR3 consists of 13 residues. V lost 3 bases and J lost 3, with 8 bases in between. Germline-derived CDR1 and CDR2 are SGHDT and YYEEEE. The CDR3 sequence is CASSWDTTDTQYF. For the CDR3, the DNA is TGTGCCAGCAGCTGGGACACTACAGATACGCAGTATTTT.

This clone is categorized as medium-sized (0.01 to 0.1%). The chain employs TRBV7-2 and TRBJ2-3; 10 bases align to TRBD2. J lost 1 base, V lost 2 bases, and 0 bases had no gene match. The germline V gene has CDR1 SGHTA and CDR2 FQGNSA. This CDR3 has 15 amino acids. CDR3 amino acids: CASSLLAGGTDTQYF. The CDR3 nucleotides are TGTGCCAGCAGCTTACTAGCGGGGGGCACAGATACGCAGTATTTT.

The chain employs TRBV4-1 and TRBJ2-1; 7 bases agree with TRBD2. The CDR3 runs to 15 residues. Germline lookup yields CDR1 MGHRA and CDR2 YSYEKL. V lost 0 bases, J lost 9 bases, and 8 bases stayed unmatched. The CDR3 bases are TGCGCCAGCAGCCAAGATGGGGCGGGAGTGCTTGAGCAGTTCTTC. This translates into CASSQDGAGVLEQFF.

This chain joins TRBV5-5 and TRBJ1-1, with 8 bases fitting TRBD1. V was pared by 1 base and J by 0 bases, with 5 bases of the junction left unmatched. Germline assignment: CDR1 SGHKS and CDR2 YYEKEE (reference sequence). CDR3 length equals 16 residues. DNA for the CDR3: TGTGCCAGCAGCTTGCGTCAGGGGGCCGTGAACACTGAAGCTTTCTTT. Amino acid sequence: CASSLRQGAVNTEAFF.

The V gene is TRBV2, the J gene TRBJ1-3; the D gene is possibly TRBD1 (5 bases). There are 16 residues in the CDR3. Germline lookup yields CDR1 SNHLY and CDR2 FYNNEI. V lost 6 bases, J lost 0 bases, and 15 bases lay in between. The CDR3 nucleotides are TGTGCCAGCAGCATGTATGGGGCGAGCTCTGGAAACACCATATATTTT. Amino acids: CASSMYGASSGNTIYF.

V usage is TRBV7-5 and J usage is TRBJ1-2; TRBD1, the D gene given by the table, was not confirmed from the DNA. TRBV7-5 has pseudogene status. The CDR3 is 15 residues long. DNA of the CDR3: TGTGTCAGAAGCTTAGCGGACAGGGTGTCGGGGGGCTACACCTTC. Protein product: CVRSLADRVSGGYTF.

This clone was picked up a small number of times. The CDR3, as DNA: TGTGCCAGCAGTGATGGCATAGGGGGCAACGCCTATAATTCACCCCTCCACTTT. Translation: CASSDGIGGNAYNSPLHF. This chain links TRBV25-1 with TRBJ1-6; 7 bases agree with TRBD1. The CDR3 is made up of 18 amino acids. V was pared by 3 bases and J by 2 bases, with 10 bases of the junction left unmatched. The germline gives CDR1 MGHDK, CDR2 SYGVNS.

V and J are TRBV6-6 and TRBJ1-2, with a weak D call TRBD1 (5 bases). Trimming removed 6 bases from V and 1 base from J, with 12 bases in between. The germline CDR1 and CDR2 sequences are MNHNY and SVGAGI (reference sequence). CDR3 size: 14 residues. The CDR3 spells CASRAGGSNYGYTF. DNA for the CDR3: TGTGCCAGCAGGGCCGGGGGAAGTAACTATGGCTACACCTTC.

The chain combines TRBV18 with TRBJ1-1; tentative D call: TRBD1 (6 bases). Germline CDR1 is KGHSH and CDR2 is LQKENI. The V and J ends lost 7 bases and 8 bases respectively, with 17 bases between them. The CDR3 contains 13 residues. The CDR3 sequence is CASLGTPDGEAFF. The CDR3, as DNA: TGTGCCAGCTTAGGGACACCCGATGGGGAAGCTTTCTTT. The variable domain in full, with the rest retrieved from reference TRBV18 and TRBJ1-1, is NAGVMQNPRHLVRRRGQEARLRCSPMKGHSHVYWYRQLPEEGLKFMVYLQKENIIDESGMPKERFSAEFPKEGPSILRIQQVVRGDSAAYFCASLGTPDGEAFFGQGTRLTVV.

This chain links TRBV5-6 with TRBJ2-2; D is unresolved. The CDR3 spans 13 residues. The ends were cut back, 3 bases at V and 2 bases at J, with 5 bases in the middle. Per the germline V gene, CDR1 is SGHDT and CDR2 is YYEEEE. DNA for the CDR3: TGTGCCAGCAGCTACGGTAACACCGGGGAGCTGTTTTTT. This translates into CASSYGNTGELFF.

The rearrangement links TRBV19 to TRBJ1-6; a weak D match, TRBD1 (5 bases). The V gene lost 7 bases and the J gene lost 10 bases, with 23 bases spanning the gap. This CDR3 region has 16 residues. Germline assignment: CDR1 LNHDA and CDR2 SQIVND (reference sequence). Written as DNA, the CDR3 is TGTGCCAGTACCCCCGCATGGGGCATCGGAAGGTCACCCCTCCACTTT. It codes for CASTPAWGIGRSPLHF.

The chain uses TRBV5-1 and TRBJ2-7; TRBD2 might be the D (5 bases). CDR1 and CDR2 from the germline V gene are SGHRS and YFSETQ. V shed 4 bases and J shed 7 bases, with 15 bases lying between them. The CDR3 runs 13 residues. The CDR3 DNA follows: TGCGCCAGCAGCCCCGGGCCGGAGGAGGAGCAGTACTTC. As protein: CASSPGPEEEQYF. Drawing the rest from reference TRBV5-1 and TRBJ2-7, the complete variable domain is KAGVTQTPRYLIKTRGQQVTLSCSPISGHRSVSWYQQTPGQGLQFLFEYFSETQRNKGNFPGRFSGRQFSNSRSEMNVSTLELGDSALYLCASSPGPEEEQYFGPGTRLTVT.

The V gene is TRBV30, the J gene TRBJ1-1, with 7 positions matching TRBD1. Germline CDR1 is GTSNPN and CDR2 is SVGIG (reference sequence). The CDR3 extends over 12 amino acids. J gave up 5 bases and V 5 bases, and 5 bases lay outside the gene matches. The CDR3 region has the DNA TGTGCCTGGGACAGGGTAAGAACTGAAGCTTTCTTT. Encoded protein: CAWDRVRTEAFF.

The chain links TRBV4-1 to TRBJ1-5; tentatively, D is TRBD1 (5 bases). Trimming removed 3 bases from V and 4 bases from J, with 10 bases in between. Germline V gives CDR1 MGHRA, CDR2 YSYEKL. This CDR3 spans 14 amino acids. CDR3 sequence: CASSHPGLNQPQHF. DNA for the CDR3: TGCGCCAGCAGCCACCCGGGACTTAATCAGCCCCAGCATTTT.

V gene TRBV2 combines with J gene TRBJ1-1; tentatively, D is TRBD1 (5 bases). The CDR3 runs to 14 residues. The V end was cut by 4 bases, the J end by 1 base, with 10 bases between. CDR1 is SNHLY and CDR2 is FYNNEI in the germline V gene. The CDR3 loop is CASSGGRENTEAFF. CDR3 nucleotide sequence: TGTGCCAGCAGTGGGGGGAGGGAGAACACTGAAGCTTTCTTT.

The gene calls are TRBV2 and TRBJ2-3; TRBD2 aligns across 11 bases. CDR3 length: 18 residues. V was clipped by 4 bases and J by 5 bases; unmatched bases: 14. Germline V gene data show CDR1 as SNHLY and CDR2 as FYNNEI. The CDR3 spells CASSALPLAGELGDTQYF. The CDR3 DNA is TGTGCCAGCAGTGCCCTCCCACTAGCGGGGGAGCTAGGAGATACGCAGTATTTT.

The rearrangement uses TRBV30 and TRBJ1-2; TRBD1 is a possible D gene (6 bases). Trimming pared 0 bases from V and 5 bases from J, leaving 13 bases between. CDR3 length equals 14 residues. Germline V lookup: CDR1 GTSNPN, CDR2 SVGIG (reference sequence). The CDR3 loop is CAWSVGGGGYGYTF. The DNA for the CDR3 is TGTGCCTGGAGTGTTGGGGGAGGGGGATATGGCTACACCTTC.

The chain is built from TRBV6-1 and TRBJ2-3; D gene ambiguous. Trimming stripped 0 bases from V and 6 bases from J, with 4 bases between. This CDR3 contains 12 residues. CDR1 MNHNS and CDR2 SASEGT come from the germline V gene. CDR3 sequence: CASSEAGDTQYF. CDR3 in DNA: TGTGCCAGCAGTGAAGCCGGGGATACGCAGTATTTT.

This clone was observed a single time. The chain recombines TRBV27 with TRBJ1-6; 7 bases are a match to TRBD1. Germline V lookup: CDR1 MNHEY, CDR2 SMNVEV (reference sequence). Trimming cost V 2 bases and J 9 bases; bases outside gene matches: 4. The CDR3 is 14 residues long. The CDR3, as DNA: TGTGCCAGCAGTTTACACAGGGGCGGTTCACCCCTCCACTTT. This sequence encodes CASSLHRGGSPLHF.

The chain uses TRBV3-1 (or the pseudogene TRBV3-2) and TRBJ2-1; no reliable D call. V dropped 1 base and J dropped 1 base, with 14 bases sitting between them. In germline, CDR1 is LGHDT, CDR2 YNNKEL (reference sequence). This CDR3 contains 17 residues. Here the CDR3 DNA reads TGTGCCAGCAGCCAAGCTGCCCGGGTAGGATCCTACAATGAGCAGTTCTTC. It yields the protein CASSQAARVGSYNEQFF.

V is TRBV28 and J is TRBJ1-3, with 8 bases matching TRBD1. Losses at the gene ends were 7 bases for V and 0 bases for J; bases not matched to a gene: 11. The V gene's germline CDR1 is MDHEN and CDR2 SYDVKM. The CDR3 is 17 amino acids. This chain's CDR3 is CASTYLGQELSGNTIYF. For the CDR3, the DNA is TGTGCCAGCACCTACCTGGGACAGGAGCTCTCTGGAAACACCATATATTTT.

V and J are TRBV7-9 and TRBJ2-5; no firm D call. This CDR3 is built from 12 residues. The V gene lost 8 bases and the J gene lost 5 bases, with 12 bases spanning the gap. The germline CDR1 and CDR2 sequences are SEHNR and FQNEAQ (reference sequence). The CDR3 region has the DNA TGTGCCAGCGTAGGCCGCGGTGAGACCCAGTACTTC. Translation: CASVGRGETQYF.

This chain connects TRBV24-1 to TRBJ2-1, with 9 bases that match TRBD1. CDR3 length equals 15 residues. The V gene's germline CDR1 is KGHDR and CDR2 SFDVKD. With V trimmed by 4 bases and J by 7 bases, 7 bases remained unmatched. CDR3 sequence (DNA): TGTGCCACCAGTGACACCGGGACAGGGTCGAATGAGCAGTTCTTC. It encodes CATSDTGTGSNEQFF.

This clone has just a few counts. This chain joins TRBV11-2 and TRBJ1-5, with D unclear. From germline, CDR1 is SGHAT and CDR2 FQNNGV. The CDR3 loop spans 13 amino acids. V lost 1 base to trimming and J lost 4 bases, with 5 bases between them. The CDR3 sequence is CASSLGANQPQHF. The CDR3 DNA sequence: TGTGCCAGCAGCTTAGGGGCAAATCAGCCCCAGCATTTT.